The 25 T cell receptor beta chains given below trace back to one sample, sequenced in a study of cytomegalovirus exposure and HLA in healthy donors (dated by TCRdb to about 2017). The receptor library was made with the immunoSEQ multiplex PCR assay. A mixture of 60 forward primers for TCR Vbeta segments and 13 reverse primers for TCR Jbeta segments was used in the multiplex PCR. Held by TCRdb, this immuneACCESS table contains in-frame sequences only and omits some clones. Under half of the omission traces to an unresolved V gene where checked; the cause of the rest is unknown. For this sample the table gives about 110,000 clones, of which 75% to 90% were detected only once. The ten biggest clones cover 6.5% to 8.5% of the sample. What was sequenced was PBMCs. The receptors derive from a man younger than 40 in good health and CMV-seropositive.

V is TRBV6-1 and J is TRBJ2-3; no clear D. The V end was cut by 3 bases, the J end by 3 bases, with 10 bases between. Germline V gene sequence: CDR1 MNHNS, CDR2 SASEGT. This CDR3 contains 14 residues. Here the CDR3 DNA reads TGTGCCAGCAGTGATATGAGGAGAACAGATACGCAGTATTTT. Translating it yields CASSDMRRTDTQYF.

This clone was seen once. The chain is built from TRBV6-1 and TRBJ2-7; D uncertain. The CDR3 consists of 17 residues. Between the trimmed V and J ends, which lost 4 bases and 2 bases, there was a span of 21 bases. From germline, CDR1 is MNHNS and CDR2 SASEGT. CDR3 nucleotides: TGTGCCAGCAGTGCTGGCCCAGTACCCTCCCCACCCTACGAGCAGTACTTC. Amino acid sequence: CASSAGPVPSPPYEQYF.

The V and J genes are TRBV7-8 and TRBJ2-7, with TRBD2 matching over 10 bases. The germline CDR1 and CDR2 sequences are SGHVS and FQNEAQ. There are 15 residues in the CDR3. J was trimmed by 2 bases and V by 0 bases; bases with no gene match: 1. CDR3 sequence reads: CASSLALAGAYEQYF. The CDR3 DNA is TGTGCCAGCAGCTTAGCGCTAGCGGGGGCCTACGAGCAGTACTTC.

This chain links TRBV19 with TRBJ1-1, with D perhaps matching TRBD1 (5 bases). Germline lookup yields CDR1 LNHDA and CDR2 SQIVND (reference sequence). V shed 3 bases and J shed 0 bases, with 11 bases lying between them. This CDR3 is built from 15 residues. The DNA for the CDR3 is TGTGCCAGTAGTATCGGGGGAACGATGAACACTGAAGCTTTCTTT. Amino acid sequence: CASSIGGTMNTEAFF.

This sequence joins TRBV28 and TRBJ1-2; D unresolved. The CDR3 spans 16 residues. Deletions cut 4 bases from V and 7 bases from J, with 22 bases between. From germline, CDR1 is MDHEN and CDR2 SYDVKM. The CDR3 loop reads CASSWGGSFANGGYTF. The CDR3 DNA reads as TGTGCCAGCAGTTGGGGAGGCAGTTTTGCCAATGGTGGCTACACCTTC.

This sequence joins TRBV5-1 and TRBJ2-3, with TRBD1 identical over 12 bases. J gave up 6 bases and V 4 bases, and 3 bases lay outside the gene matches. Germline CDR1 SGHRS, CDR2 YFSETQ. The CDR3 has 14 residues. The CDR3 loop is CASSRDRGRDTQYF. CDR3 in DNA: TGCGCCAGCAGCCGGGACAGGGGGCGGGATACGCAGTATTTT.

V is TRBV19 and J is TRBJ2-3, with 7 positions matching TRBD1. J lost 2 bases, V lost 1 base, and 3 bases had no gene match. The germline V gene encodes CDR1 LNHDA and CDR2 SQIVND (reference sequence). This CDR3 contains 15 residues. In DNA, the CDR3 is TGTGCCAGTAGTATAGGACAGGGCCTCACAGATACGCAGTATTTT. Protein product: CASSIGQGLTDTQYF.

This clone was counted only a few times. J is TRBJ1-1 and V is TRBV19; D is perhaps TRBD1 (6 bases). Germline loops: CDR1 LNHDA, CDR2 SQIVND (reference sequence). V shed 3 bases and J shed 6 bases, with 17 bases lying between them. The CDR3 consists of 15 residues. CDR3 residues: CASSILGQGTPEAFF. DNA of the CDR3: TGTGCCAGTAGTATTTTGGGGCAGGGGACCCCTGAAGCTTTCTTT.

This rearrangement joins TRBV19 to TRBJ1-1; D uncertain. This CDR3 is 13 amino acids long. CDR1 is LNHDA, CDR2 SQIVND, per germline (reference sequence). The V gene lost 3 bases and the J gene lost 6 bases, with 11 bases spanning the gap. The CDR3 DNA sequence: TGTGCCAGTAGTATGGCAGGCGGGCCTGAAGCTTTCTTT. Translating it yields CASSMAGGPEAFF.

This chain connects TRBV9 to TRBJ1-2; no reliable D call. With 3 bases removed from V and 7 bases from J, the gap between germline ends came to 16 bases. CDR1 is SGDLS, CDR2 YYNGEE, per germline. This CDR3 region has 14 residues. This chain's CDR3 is CASSALRRAVGYTF. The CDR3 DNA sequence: TGTGCCAGCAGCGCCCTTCGCCGCGCGGTTGGCTACACCTTC. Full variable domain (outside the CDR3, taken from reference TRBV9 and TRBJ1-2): DSGVTQTPKHLITATGQRVTLRCSPRSGDLSVYWYQQSLDQGLQFLIQYYNGEERAKGNILERFSAQQFPDLHSELNLSSLELGDSALYFCASSALRRAVGYTFGSGTRLTVV.

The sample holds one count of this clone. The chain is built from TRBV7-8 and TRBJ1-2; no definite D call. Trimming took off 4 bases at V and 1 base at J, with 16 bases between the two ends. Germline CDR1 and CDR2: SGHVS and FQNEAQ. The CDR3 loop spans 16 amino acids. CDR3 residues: CASSSDYSRFNYGYTF. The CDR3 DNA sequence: TGTGCCAGCAGCTCCGATTACAGCCGCTTTAACTATGGCTACACCTTC. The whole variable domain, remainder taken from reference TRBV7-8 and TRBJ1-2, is GAGVSQSPRYKVAKRGQDVALRCDPISGHVSLFWYQQALGQGPEFLTYFQNEAQLDKSGLPSDRFFAERPEGSVSTLKIQRTQQEDSAVYLCASSSDYSRFNYGYTFGSGTRLTVV.

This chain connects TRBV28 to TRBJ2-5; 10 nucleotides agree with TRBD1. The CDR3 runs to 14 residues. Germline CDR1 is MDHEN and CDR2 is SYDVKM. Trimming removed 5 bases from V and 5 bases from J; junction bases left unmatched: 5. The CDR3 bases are TGTGCCAGCAGTACGGAGGACAGGGGGGAGACCCAGTACTTC. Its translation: CASSTEDRGETQYF. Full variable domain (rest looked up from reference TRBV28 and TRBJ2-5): DVKVTQSSRYLVKRTGEKVFLECVQDMDHENMFWYRQDPGLGLRLIYFSYDVKMKEKGDIPEGYSVSREKKERFSLILESASTNQTSMYLCASSTEDRGETQYFGPGTRLLVL.

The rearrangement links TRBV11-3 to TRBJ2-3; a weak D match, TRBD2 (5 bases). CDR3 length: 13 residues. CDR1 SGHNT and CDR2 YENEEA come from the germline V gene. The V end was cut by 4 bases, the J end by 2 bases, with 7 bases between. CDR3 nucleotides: TGTGCCAGCAGCTGGGGAGTCACAGATACGCAGTATTTT. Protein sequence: CASSWGVTDTQYF.

CDR3 nucleotide sequence: TGTGCCAGCAGTGAAGTTGAGATCACTGAAGCTTTCTTT. It translates to CASSEVEITEAFF. This chain joins TRBV2 and TRBJ1-1; no definite D call. The CDR3 consists of 13 residues. Trimming left V 1 base short and J 4 bases short, with 7 bases between. Germline assignment: CDR1 SNHLY and CDR2 FYNNEI.

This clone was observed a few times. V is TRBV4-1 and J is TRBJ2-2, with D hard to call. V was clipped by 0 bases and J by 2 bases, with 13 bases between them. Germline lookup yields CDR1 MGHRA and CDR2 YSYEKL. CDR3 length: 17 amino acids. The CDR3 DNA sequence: TGCGCCAGCAGCCAAGAGGGCAGGATGGCCAACACCGGGGAGCTGTTTTTT. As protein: CASSQEGRMANTGELFF.

CDR3 DNA sequence: TGCGCCAGCACCTTCTTGACAGGGGGCACTGAAGCTTTCTTT. Encoded protein: CASTFLTGGTEAFF. V gene TRBV5-1 combines with J gene TRBJ1-1; 9 bases match TRBD1. Germline lookup yields CDR1 SGHRS and CDR2 YFSETQ. The trim removed 6 bases at V and 4 bases at J, leaving 7 bases unmatched. The CDR3 contains 14 residues.

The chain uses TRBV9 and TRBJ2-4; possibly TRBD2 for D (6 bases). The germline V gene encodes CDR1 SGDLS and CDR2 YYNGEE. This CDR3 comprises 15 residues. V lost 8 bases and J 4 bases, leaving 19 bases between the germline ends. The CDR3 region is CASKRRRVVKNIQYF. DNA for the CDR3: TGTGCCAGTAAACGTCGGAGGGTAGTTAAAAACATTCAGTACTTC.

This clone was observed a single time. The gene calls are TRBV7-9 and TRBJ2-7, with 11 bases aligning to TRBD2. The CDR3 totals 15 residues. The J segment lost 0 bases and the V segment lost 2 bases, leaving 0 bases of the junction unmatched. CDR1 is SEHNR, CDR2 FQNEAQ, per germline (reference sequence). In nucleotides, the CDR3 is TGTGCCAGCAGCTTACTAGCGGGGGGCTCCTACGAGCAGTACTTC. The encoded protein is CASSLLAGGSYEQYF.

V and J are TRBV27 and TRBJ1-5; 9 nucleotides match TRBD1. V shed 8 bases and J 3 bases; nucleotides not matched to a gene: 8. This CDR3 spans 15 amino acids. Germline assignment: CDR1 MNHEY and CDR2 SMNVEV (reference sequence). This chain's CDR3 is CASALGQGVNQPQHF. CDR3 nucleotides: TGTGCCAGCGCGCTGGGACAGGGCGTCAATCAGCCCCAGCATTTT.

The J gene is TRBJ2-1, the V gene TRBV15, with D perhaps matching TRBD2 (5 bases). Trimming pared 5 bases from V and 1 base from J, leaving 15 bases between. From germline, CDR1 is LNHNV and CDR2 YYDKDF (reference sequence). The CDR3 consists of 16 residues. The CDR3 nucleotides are TGTGCCACCAGCTTATCAGCGGTGTCATCCTACAATGAGCAGTTCTTC. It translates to CATSLSAVSSYNEQFF.

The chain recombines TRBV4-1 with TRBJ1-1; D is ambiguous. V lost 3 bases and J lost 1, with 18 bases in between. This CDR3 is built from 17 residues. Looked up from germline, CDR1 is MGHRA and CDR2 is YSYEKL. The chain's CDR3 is CASSHLIETEKNTEAFF. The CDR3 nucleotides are TGCGCCAGCAGCCACCTTATAGAAACAGAGAAGAACACTGAAGCTTTCTTT.

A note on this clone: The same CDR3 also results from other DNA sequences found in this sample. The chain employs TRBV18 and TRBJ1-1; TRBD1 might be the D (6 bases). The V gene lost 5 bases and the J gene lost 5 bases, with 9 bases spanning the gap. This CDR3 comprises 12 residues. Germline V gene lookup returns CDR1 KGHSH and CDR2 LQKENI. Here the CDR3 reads CASSSQGTEAFF. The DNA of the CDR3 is TGTGCCAGCTCATCCCAGGGGACTGAAGCTTTCTTT.

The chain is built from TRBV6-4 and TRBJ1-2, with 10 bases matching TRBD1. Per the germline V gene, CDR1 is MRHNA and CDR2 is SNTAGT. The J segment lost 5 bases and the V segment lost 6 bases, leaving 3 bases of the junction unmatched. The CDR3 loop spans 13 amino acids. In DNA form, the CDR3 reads TGTGCCAGCAGGGGGACAGGGGAATATGGCTACACCTTC. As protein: CASRGTGEYGYTF.

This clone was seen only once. The DNA of the CDR3 is TGTGCCAGCAGCTTAGCTAGTAGTGAGACCCAGTACTTC. As protein: CASSLASSETQYF. The chain carries TRBV7-2 and TRBJ2-5; D call uncertain. Trimming cost V 0 bases and J 5 bases, with 7 bases left between them. Germline V gene lookup returns CDR1 SGHTA and CDR2 FQGNSA. The CDR3 is made up of 13 amino acids.

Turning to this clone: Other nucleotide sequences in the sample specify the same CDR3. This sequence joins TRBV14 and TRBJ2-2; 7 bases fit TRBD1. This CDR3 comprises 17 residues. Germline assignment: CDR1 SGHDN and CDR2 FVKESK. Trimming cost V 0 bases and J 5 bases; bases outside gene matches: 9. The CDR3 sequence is CASSQDPWDSYTGELFF. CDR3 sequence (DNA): TGTGCCAGCAGCCAAGATCCATGGGACAGTTATACCGGGGAGCTGTTTTTT.